A single sample is the source of the 9 T cell receptor beta chains below, sequenced in a study of blood T cell repertoires in COVID-19. The assay was immunoSEQ multiplex PCR, and TCRdb's table has in-frame clones only and misses some. The profile shows 100,000 to 150,000 clones, 81% of them singletons. The sequencing input was peripheral blood. These receptors all stem from a woman aged 50 to 60 with acute or convalescent COVID-19.

The J gene is TRBJ2-5, the V gene TRBV27, with TRBD2 matching over 7 bases. CDR3 length equals 12 residues. The J segment lost 9 bases and the V segment lost 5 bases, leaving 6 bases of the junction unmatched. CDR1 and CDR2 (germline): MNHEY, SMNVEV (reference sequence). CDR3 DNA: TGTGCCAGCAGTCCTGTGGGAGGGGCCCAGTACTTC. This translates into CASSPVGGAQYF.

The V call is TRBV4-2, the J call TRBJ2-7; 11 positions agree with TRBD2. This CDR3 is 15 amino acids long. The germline gives CDR1 LGHNA, CDR2 YNFKEQ. Losses at the gene ends were 3 bases for V and 3 bases for J; bases not matched to a gene: 4. DNA for the CDR3: TGTGCCAGCAGCCAGACTAGCGGGGAAAACTACGAGCAGTACTTC. Protein sequence: CASSQTSGENYEQYF.

This chain connects TRBV5-5 to TRBJ1-6; no clear D. Germline CDR1 SGHKS, CDR2 YYEKEE (reference sequence). The CDR3 has 14 amino acids. Trimming stripped 1 base from V and 7 bases from J, with 9 bases between. CDR3 in DNA: TGTGCCAGCAGCTTGCGGACGGGGAATTCACCCCTCCACTTT. This encodes CASSLRTGNSPLHF.

The chain couples TRBV5-8 to TRBJ2-5, with TRBD1 matching over 8 bases. Germline assignment: CDR1 SGHTS and CDR2 YDEGEE. The CDR3 has 15 amino acids. The trim removed 5 bases at V and 2 bases at J, leaving 8 bases unmatched. The CDR3 sequence is CASSPTGQGQETQYF. CDR3 DNA: TGTGCCAGCAGTCCCACCGGACAGGGACAAGAGACCCAGTACTTC.

This clone was found a few times. The rearrangement uses TRBV24-1 and TRBJ2-1, with 9 bases aligning to TRBD1. This CDR3 is built from 15 residues. Trimming cost V 6 bases and J 2 bases; bases outside gene matches: 4. The germline gives CDR1 KGHDR, CDR2 SFDVKD. The CDR3 spells CATSPGQGTYNEQFF. The CDR3 DNA reads TGTGCCACCAGTCCGGGACAGGGCACCTACAATGAGCAGTTCTTC.

The chain couples TRBV19 to TRBJ1-6, with D possibly being TRBD1 (5 bases). There are 14 residues in the CDR3. Germline CDR1 reads LNHDA; CDR2 reads SQIVND (reference sequence). Trimming took off 3 bases at V and 11 bases at J, with 14 bases between the two ends. The CDR3 sequence is CASSIMGAGAPLHF. The DNA for the CDR3 is TGTGCCAGTAGTATTATGGGTGCGGGGGCACCCCTCCACTTT.

This rearrangement joins TRBV7-9 to TRBJ1-2, with 7 bases identical to TRBD1. The J segment lost 8 bases and the V segment lost 0 bases, leaving 3 bases of the junction unmatched. The V gene's germline CDR1 is SEHNR and CDR2 FQNEAQ (reference sequence). This CDR3 has 13 amino acids. This CDR3 is CASSLADRVGYTF. CDR3 in DNA: TGTGCCAGCAGCTTAGCCGACAGGGTCGGCTACACCTTC. The full variable domain, completed using reference TRBV7-9 and TRBJ1-2, is DTGVSQNPRHKITKRGQNVTFRCDPISEHNRLYWYRQTLGQGPEFLTYFQNEAQLEKSRLLSDRFSAERPKGSFSTLEIQRTEQGDSAMYLCASSLADRVGYTFGSGTRLTVV.

The J gene is TRBJ1-5, the V gene TRBV6-5, with 9 nucleotides matching TRBD1. Germline V lookup: CDR1 MNHEY, CDR2 SVGAGI. J was trimmed by 7 bases and V by 3 bases; bases with no gene match: 10. The CDR3 length is 16 residues. The CDR3 sequence is CASSYSGTGNGQPQHF. CDR3 nucleotide sequence: TGTGCCAGCAGTTATTCCGGGACAGGGAACGGCCAGCCCCAGCATTTT.

CDR3 loop: CASSQGQTYYSGNTIYF. CDR3 DNA sequence: TGCGCCAGCAGCCAAGGACAGACCTATTACTCTGGAAACACCATATATTTT. This sequence joins TRBV4-1 and TRBJ1-3; D may be TRBD1 (5 bases). Trimming took 1 base from V and 0 from J, leaving 13 bases between them. Germline V gene lookup returns CDR1 MGHRA and CDR2 YSYEKL. The CDR3 loop spans 17 amino acids.